What follows are 24 T cell receptor beta chains derived from one specimen sequenced in a study of spatial heterogeneity in lung cancer (dated by TCRdb to the late 2010s). Study-level results and caveats: The number of expanded intratumoral alpha and beta TCRs correlated with the tumor nonsynonymous mutation count.

The time point label on this specimen signifies: sample taken at primary tumor resection. Receptor libraries were prepared by 5' RACE. Instrument used: NextSeq 500. TCRdb handled the public reads itself, with Q25 trimming in fastp and clone calling in MiXCR, and kept productive beta chains. Identical CDR3 protein sequences are pooled into one entry, listed with their most common genes and DNA. The sample table shows fewer than 9,500 distinct CDR3 sequences, and about 3% are seen once. The ten largest clonotypes hold around 15% of the sample. These TCRs' antigens remain unknown. This material consisted of lung tumor tissue, taken at surgery. The receptors originated from a male donor with early-stage non-small cell lung cancer.

This clonotype has a count of ten or more. V gene TRBV7-9 combines with J gene TRBJ2-4, with 7 positions matching TRBD1. CDR3 length: 17 residues. Unmatched junction bases numbered 11, after V lost 5 bases and J lost 1 base. CDR1 is SEHNR and CDR2 is FQNEAQ in the germline V gene (reference sequence). Here the CDR3 reads CASSVRTGTRAKNIQYF. The CDR3 DNA sequence: TGTGCCAGCAGCGTCCGGACAGGAACTAGGGCCAAAAACATTCAGTACTTC.

This clonotype was seen at least ten times. This chain links TRBV2 with TRBJ1-5; possible D gene TRBD1, 6 bases. V dropped 5 bases and J dropped 5 bases, with 16 bases sitting between them. Germline V gene data show CDR1 as SNHLY and CDR2 as FYNNEI. The CDR3 contains 15 residues. The CDR3 reads CASSPRGGVDQPQHF. DNA of the CDR3: TGTGCCAGCAGTCCCCGAGGGGGGGTGGATCAGCCCCAGCATTTT.

This clonotype turned up a few times. The rearrangement links TRBV5-4 to TRBJ2-1; 13 nucleotides match TRBD2. Germline CDR1 reads SGHNT; CDR2 reads YYREEE (reference sequence). The CDR3 has 18 amino acids. J gave up 2 bases and V 5 bases, and 10 bases lay outside the gene matches. Here the CDR3 reads CASRRLAGGPLTYNEQFF. The CDR3 DNA sequence: TGTGCCAGCAGACGACTAGCGGGGGGCCCACTTACCTACAATGAGCAGTTCTTC.

This clonotype counts as medium-sized. The CDR3 reads CASSEGRVLNTIYF. CDR3 bases: TGTGCCAGCAGTGAAGGCAGGGTTTTAAACACCATATATTTT. The chain is built from TRBV6-1 and TRBJ1-3; possibly TRBD1 for D (5 bases). Trimming stripped 1 base from V and 6 bases from J, with 10 bases between. Per the germline V gene, CDR1 is MNHNS and CDR2 is SASEGT. The CDR3 is 14 residues long.

In its sample, this clonotype ranks as medium-sized. The chain couples TRBV11-2 to TRBJ1-2; D remains unclear. The V gene lost 3 bases and the J gene lost 7 bases, with 12 bases spanning the gap. The CDR3 is 13 residues long. Germline loops: CDR1 SGHAT, CDR2 FQNNGV. CDR3 sequence: CASSLEGGSGYTF. CDR3 in DNA: TGTGCCAGCAGCTTGGAGGGAGGGAGTGGCTACACCTTC.

The table lists this clonotype with a few counts. The rearrangement joins TRBV29-1 to TRBJ2-6; D may match TRBD1 or TRBD2 (5 bases each). Germline CDR1 is SQVTM and CDR2 is ANQGSEA. This CDR3 comprises 14 residues. Trimming stripped 4 bases from V and 2 bases from J, with 9 bases between. The CDR3 nucleotides are TGCAGCGTTGGGGGGACGACTGGGGCCAACGTCCTGACTTTC. This gives the protein CSVGGTTGANVLTF.

Many counts were recorded for this clonotype. V and J are TRBV7-9 and TRBJ2-1; possible D gene TRBD2, 5 bases. The CDR3 has 15 amino acids. The V end lost 7 bases, the J end lost 0 bases, and 13 bases lay between the germline ends. Germline lookup yields CDR1 SEHNR and CDR2 FQNEAQ (reference sequence). The CDR3 coding sequence is TGTGCCAGCACCGGAGGACGCAGCTCCTACAATGAGCAGTTCTTC. Amino acid sequence: CASTGGRSSYNEQFF.

This clonotype was counted many times. The chain carries TRBV30 and TRBJ2-5; D gene unclear. V was shortened by 5 bases and J by 4 bases, with 8 bases between the two germline ends. CDR3 length: 11 amino acids. Germline values: CDR1 GTSNPN, CDR2 SVGIG (reference sequence). The CDR3 here is CAWGLSETQYF. CDR3 in DNA: TGTGCCTGGGGGCTATCAGAGACCCAGTACTTC.

Many counts were recorded for this clonotype. The chain carries TRBV5-1 and TRBJ2-7; 7 bases line up with TRBD2. Unmatched junction bases numbered 8, after V lost 4 bases and J lost 7 bases. CDR3 length: 13 amino acids. Germline-derived CDR1 and CDR2 are SGHRS and YFSETQ. CDR3 sequence: CASSDGGKAEQYF. The CDR3 DNA is TGCGCCAGCAGCGACGGGGGGAAAGCGGAGCAGTACTTC.

The sample holds a few counts of this clonotype. V usage is TRBV7-8 and J usage is TRBJ1-1, with D hard to call. V dropped 4 bases and J dropped 0 bases, with 12 bases sitting between them. The CDR3 covers 15 residues. Germline CDR1 is SGHVS and CDR2 is FQNEAQ. The CDR3 loop reads CASSSHAAMNTEAFF. In DNA form, the CDR3 reads TGTGCCAGCAGCTCCCATGCAGCGATGAACACTGAAGCTTTCTTT.

The V and J genes are TRBV19 and TRBJ2-1, with 8 bases aligning to TRBD2. CDR3 length equals 14 residues. J gave up 3 bases and V 4 bases, and 2 bases lay outside the gene matches. Germline CDR1 is LNHDA and CDR2 is SQIVND (reference sequence). The CDR3 loop reads CASSRRGDYNEQFF. CDR3 nucleotides: TGTGCCAGTAGTAGGCGGGGGGACTACAATGAGCAGTTCTTC.

The rearrangement uses TRBV7-1 and TRBJ1-4; TRBD1 matches 10 bases. TRBV7-1 is an ORF for which the function is uncertain. The V gene end was trimmed by 3 bases and the J gene end by 8 bases; junction bases not matched to a gene: 9. The CDR3 sequence is 16 residues long. In DNA form, the CDR3 reads TGTGCCAGCAGCTCTTGGCTAGGGACAGGGGACGAAAAACTGTTTTTT. Translation gives CASSSWLGTGDEKLFF.

This clonotype was seen at least ten times. This chain uses TRBV4-1 with TRBJ1-2; the D is unclear. V gave up 2 bases and J gave up 0 bases, with 16 bases separating them. The CDR3 contains 17 residues. Germline values: CDR1 MGHRA, CDR2 YSYEKL. CDR3 sequence: CASSQSRLRVANYGYTF. CDR3 sequence (DNA): TGCGCCAGCAGCCAATCCCGTCTGCGGGTAGCTAACTATGGCTACACCTTC.

This clonotype was observed many times. CDR3 protein: CASSLLGYEQYF. The CDR3 DNA sequence: TGTGCCAGCAGTCTCCTAGGCTACGAGCAGTACTTC. The chain combines TRBV12-3 or TRBV12-4 with TRBJ2-7; D unclear. Trimming pared 5 bases from V and 3 bases from J, leaving 8 bases between. This CDR3 spans 12 amino acids.

This clonotype was counted at least ten times. The chain links TRBV5-6 to TRBJ2-5, with 7 bases fitting TRBD2. CDR3 size: 14 residues. V gave up 3 bases and J gave up 3 bases; unmatched junction bases: 5. Germline V lookup: CDR1 SGHDT, CDR2 YYEEEE. The CDR3 loop reads CASSSVLAEETQYF. CDR3 in DNA: TGTGCCAGCAGCTCGGTCCTAGCGGAAGAGACCCAGTACTTC.

This clonotype was picked up many times. The genes are TRBV20-1 and TRBJ2-1, with 9 bases matching TRBD2. Trimming took 0 bases from V and 2 from J; bases not matched to a gene: 8. Germline CDR1 is DFQATT and CDR2 is SNEGSKA (reference sequence). The CDR3 is 17 amino acids. The CDR3: CSARDWASGDTYNEQFF. CDR3 nucleotides: TGCAGTGCTAGAGATTGGGCTAGCGGGGATACCTACAATGAGCAGTTCTTC.

This clonotype was recorded many times. V is TRBV29-1 and J is TRBJ2-7, with TRBD1 identical over 10 bases. CDR1 and CDR2 from the germline V gene are SQVTM and ANQGSEA. Unmatched junction bases numbered 5, after V lost 6 bases and J lost 0 bases. The CDR3 covers 14 residues. CDR3 residues: CSVGTGVTSYEQYF. Here the CDR3 DNA reads TGCAGCGTCGGGACAGGGGTTACCTCCTACGAGCAGTACTTC.

This clonotype appeared many times. The CDR3: CASSNNAGGYTF. The DNA for the CDR3 is TGCGCCAGCAGCAATAACGCCGGGGGCTACACCTTC. V gene TRBV5-1 combines with J gene TRBJ1-2; D not resolved. The CDR3 spans 12 residues. Germline CDR1 is SGHRS and CDR2 is YFSETQ. Trimming shortened V by 4 bases and J by 8 bases, and 12 bases separated the two germline ends.

This clonotype was observed at least ten times. The V and J genes are TRBV12-3 or TRBV12-4 and TRBJ2-2, with a weak D call TRBD1 (6 bases). This CDR3 has 15 residues. The germline V and J ends were trimmed by 8 bases and 0 bases, with 13 bases remaining between them. CDR3 amino acids: CASSKTGSNTGELFF. In nucleotides, the CDR3 is TGTGCCAGCTCAAAGACAGGATCGAACACCGGGGAGCTGTTTTTT.

This clonotype was detected many times. The chain recombines TRBV7-6 with TRBJ1-1; D is possibly TRBD1 (6 bases). Germline values: CDR1 SGHVS, CDR2 FNYEAQ. The CDR3 spans 14 residues. The V gene lost 5 bases and the J gene lost 6 bases, with 16 bases spanning the gap. CDR3 sequence (DNA): TGTGCCAGCAGCCTTCAAAAGCCAGGGGCTGAAGCTTTCTTT. Translation: CASSLQKPGAEAFF.

This clonotype has ten or more counts. The chain is built from TRBV5-4 and TRBJ2-5; 9 nucleotides match TRBD1. Per the germline V gene, CDR1 is SGHNT and CDR2 is YYREEE (reference sequence). The CDR3 is 14 amino acids. With 3 bases clipped from V and 4 bases from J, the junction kept 4 bases outside the gene matches. The CDR3 DNA reads TGTGCCAGCAGCTATACAGGGGGCAGAGAGACCCAGTACTTC. Translated: CASSYTGGRETQYF.

This clonotype was picked up many times. The CDR3 DNA reads as TGTGCCAGCAGTCGACAGAGCCAAGAGACCCAGTACTTC. Translated, it gives CASSRQSQETQYF. The chain links TRBV7-2 to TRBJ2-5; D perhaps matches TRBD1 (5 bases). Germline lookup yields CDR1 SGHTA and CDR2 FQGNSA. V was shortened by 6 bases and J by 1 base, with 9 bases between the two germline ends. The CDR3 spans 13 residues.

Many counts were recorded for this clonotype. The chain combines TRBV6-5 with TRBJ2-3; 11 bases map to TRBD2. CDR1 is MNHEY and CDR2 is SVGAGI in the germline V gene. This CDR3 contains 15 residues. V gave up 6 bases and J gave up 2 bases; unmatched junction bases: 4. As DNA, the CDR3 is TGTGCCAGCAGACAGGGACTAGCGGACACAGATACGCAGTATTTT. The encoded protein is CASRQGLADTDTQYF.

In its sample, this clonotype is medium-sized. The chain is built from TRBV5-6 and TRBJ2-5; 12 nucleotides align to TRBD1. The ends lost 3 bases at V and 5 bases at J; junction bases unmatched: 8. The CDR3 runs to 16 residues. The germline CDR1 and CDR2 sequences are SGHDT and YYEEEE. The CDR3 coding sequence is TGTGCCAGCAGCTGGGACAGGGGGCCTAGTTTTGAGACCCAGTACTTC. Translation gives CASSWDRGPSFETQYF. The variable domain in full, with the rest retrieved from reference TRBV5-6 and TRBJ2-5, is DAGVTQSPTHLIKTRGQQVTLRCSPKSGHDTVSWYQQALGQGPQFIFQYYEEEERQRGNFPDRFSGHQFPNYSSELNVNALLLGDSALYLCASSWDRGPSFETQYFGPGTRLLVL.